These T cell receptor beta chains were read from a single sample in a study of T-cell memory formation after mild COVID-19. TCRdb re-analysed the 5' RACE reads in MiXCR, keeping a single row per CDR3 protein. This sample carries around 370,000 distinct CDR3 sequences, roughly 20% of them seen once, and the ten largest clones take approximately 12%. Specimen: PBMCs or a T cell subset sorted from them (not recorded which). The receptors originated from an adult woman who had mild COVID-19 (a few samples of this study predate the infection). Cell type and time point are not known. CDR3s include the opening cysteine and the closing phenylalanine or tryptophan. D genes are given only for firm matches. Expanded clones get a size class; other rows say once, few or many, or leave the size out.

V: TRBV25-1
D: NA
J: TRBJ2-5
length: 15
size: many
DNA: TGTGCCAGCAGTGAATTATCGACTTACCAAGAGACCCAGTACTTC
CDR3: CASSELSTYQETQYF

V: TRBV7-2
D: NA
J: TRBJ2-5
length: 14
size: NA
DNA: TGTGCCAGCAGCCTTATGAGACAGCAAGAGACCCAGTACTTC
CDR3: CASSLMRQQETQYF

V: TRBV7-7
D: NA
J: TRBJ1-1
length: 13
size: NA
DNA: TGTGCCAGCAGCTTAAGATCAGACCATGAAGCTTTCTTT
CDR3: CASSLRSDHEAFF

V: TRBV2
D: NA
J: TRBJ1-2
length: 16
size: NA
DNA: TGTGCCAGCAGTCCCGAAGCGACAGCCATCCGTGGTGGCTACACCTTC
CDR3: CASSPEATAIRGGYTF

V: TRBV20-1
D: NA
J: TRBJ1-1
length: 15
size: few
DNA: TGCAGTGCTAGGGTTACAGGGTATCTCAGCACTGAAGCTTTCTTT
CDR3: CSARVTGYLSTEAFF

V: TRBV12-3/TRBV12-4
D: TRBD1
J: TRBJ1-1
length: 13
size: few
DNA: TGTGCCAGCAGTTCAGGGGGTTTCACTGAAGCTTTCTTT
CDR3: CASSSGGFTEAFF

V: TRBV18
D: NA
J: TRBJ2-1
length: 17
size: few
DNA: TGTGCCAGCTCACCACATATACCGGGACAAGGGTACAATGAGCAGTTCTTC
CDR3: CASSPHIPGQGYNEQFF

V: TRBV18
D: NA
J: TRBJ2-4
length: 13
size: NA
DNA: TGTGCCAGCTCACCACAACAGGGATACATTCAGTACTTC
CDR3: CASSPQQGYIQYF

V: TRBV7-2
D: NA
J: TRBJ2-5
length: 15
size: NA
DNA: TGTGCCAGCAGCGCTACGGGGCTCCTCCAAGAGACCCAGTACTTC
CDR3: CASSATGLLQETQYF

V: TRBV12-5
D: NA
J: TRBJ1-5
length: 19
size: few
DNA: TGTGCTAGTGGTTTGCTCGGGGGGGAGAGCGGCGGGCCCACGCGACCCCAGCATTTT
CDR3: CASGLLGGESGGPTRPQHF

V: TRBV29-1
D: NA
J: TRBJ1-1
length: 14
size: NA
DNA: TGCAGCGTTGAGGGTCAGGGGAAACGAACTGAAGCTTTCTTT
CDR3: CSVEGQGKRTEAFF

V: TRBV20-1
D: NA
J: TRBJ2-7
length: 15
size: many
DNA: TGCAGTGCTAGAGTTCAATCCCCAGGGAACTACGAGCAGTACTTC
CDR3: CSARVQSPGNYEQYF

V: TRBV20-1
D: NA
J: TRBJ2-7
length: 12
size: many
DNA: TGCAGTGCTAGAGGGGCCTCCTACGAGCAGTACTTC
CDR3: CSARGASYEQYF

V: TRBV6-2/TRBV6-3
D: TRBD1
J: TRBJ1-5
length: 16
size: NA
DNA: TGTGCCAGCAGCAAACCCCTTCAGACAGGGTATCAGCCCCAGCATTTT
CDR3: CASSKPLQTGYQPQHF

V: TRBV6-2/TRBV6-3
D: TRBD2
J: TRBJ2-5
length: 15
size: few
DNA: TGTGCCAGCAGTTACTCGGGACTACGATCGGAGACCCAGTACTTC
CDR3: CASSYSGLRSETQYF

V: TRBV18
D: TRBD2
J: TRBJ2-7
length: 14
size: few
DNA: TGTGCCAGCTCACCGGTAGCTAGCGGGAGGGAAGAGTACTTC
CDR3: CASSPVASGREEYF

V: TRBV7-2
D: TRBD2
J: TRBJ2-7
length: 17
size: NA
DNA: TGTGCCAGCAGCGCTTCCTTACTAGCGGGGAGGACCTACGAGCAGTACTTC
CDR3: CASSASLLAGRTYEQYF

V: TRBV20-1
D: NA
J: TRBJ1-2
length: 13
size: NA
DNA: TGCAGTGCTAGAGAGGGCCCTAACTATGGCTACACCTTC
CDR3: CSAREGPNYGYTF

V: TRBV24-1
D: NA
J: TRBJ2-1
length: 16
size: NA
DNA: TGTGCCACCAGTGATTTACCTAGCACCCCCTACAATGAGCAGTTCTTC
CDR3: CATSDLPSTPYNEQFF

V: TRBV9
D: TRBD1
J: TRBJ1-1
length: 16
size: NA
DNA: TGTGCCAGCAGCACCCGACGGACAGGGGGGCCCCAGGTAGCTTTCTTT
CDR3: CASSTRRTGGPQVAFF

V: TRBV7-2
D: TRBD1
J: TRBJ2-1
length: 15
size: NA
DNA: TGTGCCAGCAGCTCGGACAGGGGGGGCTACAATGAGCAGTTCTTC
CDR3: CASSSDRGGYNEQFF

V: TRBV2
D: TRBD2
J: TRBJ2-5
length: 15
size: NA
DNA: TGTGCCAGCAGCTGGACTAGCGGATATCAAGAGACCCAGTACTTC
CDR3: CASSWTSGYQETQYF

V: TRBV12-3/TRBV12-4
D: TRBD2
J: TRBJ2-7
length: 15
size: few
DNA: TGTGCCAGCAGTGCCGAGCGGGGGCGGATCTCCGAGCAGTACTTC
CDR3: CASSAERGRISEQYF

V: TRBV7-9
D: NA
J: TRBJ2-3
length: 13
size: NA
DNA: TGTGCCAGCAGCGACGCGGTTTTAGATACGCAGTATTTT
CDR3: CASSDAVLDTQYF

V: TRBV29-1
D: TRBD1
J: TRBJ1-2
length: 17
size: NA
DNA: TGCAGCGTAGTTTCCGGGACAGGGGGACCTCCTAACTATGGCTACACCTTC
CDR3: CSVVSGTGGPPNYGYTF

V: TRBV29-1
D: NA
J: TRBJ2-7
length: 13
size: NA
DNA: TGCAGCGTCCTACTAGAGGTAGGGTACGAGCAGTACTTC
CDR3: CSVLLEVGYEQYF

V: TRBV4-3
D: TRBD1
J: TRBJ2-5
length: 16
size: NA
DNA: TGCGCCAGCAGCCAAGATCCGGCAGGGGGCAGGGAGACCCAGTACTTC
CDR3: CASSQDPAGGRETQYF

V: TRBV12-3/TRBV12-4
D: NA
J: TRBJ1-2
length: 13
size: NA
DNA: TGTGCCAGCAGTTTACATGCGGCGTATGGCTACACCTTC
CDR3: CASSLHAAYGYTF

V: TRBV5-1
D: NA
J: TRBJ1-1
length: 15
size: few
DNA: TGCGCCAGCAGCCCCGGACACCTTCCGAACACTGAAGCTTTCTTT
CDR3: CASSPGHLPNTEAFF

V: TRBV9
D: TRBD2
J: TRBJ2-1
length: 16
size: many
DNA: TGTGCCAGCAGCCCCAGAGTAGCGGGGGCTAACAATGAGCAGTTCTTC
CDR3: CASSPRVAGANNEQFF

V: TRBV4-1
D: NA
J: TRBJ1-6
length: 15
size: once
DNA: TGCGCCAGCAGCCAAGATGAAAGAGATATTTCACCCCTCCACTTT
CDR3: CASSQDERDISPLHF

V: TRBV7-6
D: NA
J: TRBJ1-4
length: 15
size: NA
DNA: TGTGCCAGCAGCTTAACAGGGTCTCGAGGTGAAAAACTGTTTTTT
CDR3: CASSLTGSRGEKLFF

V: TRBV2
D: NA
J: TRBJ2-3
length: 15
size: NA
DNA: TGTGCCAGCAGTGAGGAGGTCAGGGACACAGATACGCAGTATTTT
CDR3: CASSEEVRDTDTQYF

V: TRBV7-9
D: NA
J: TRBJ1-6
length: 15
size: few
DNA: TGTGCCAGCAGCTTAGCCACAGCTAATAATTCACCCCTCCACTTT
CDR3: CASSLATANNSPLHF

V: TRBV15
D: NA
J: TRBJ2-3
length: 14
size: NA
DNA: TGTGCCACCAGCAGAGATCGGGGGACAGATACGCAGTATTTT
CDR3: CATSRDRGTDTQYF

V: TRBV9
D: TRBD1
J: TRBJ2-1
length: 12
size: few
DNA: TGTGCCAGCAGCGTAGATGCCAGGGGGCAGGTCTTC
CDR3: CASSVDARGQVF

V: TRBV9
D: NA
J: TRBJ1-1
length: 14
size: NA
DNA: TGTGCCAGCAGCCCCGGGGACATGAACACTGAAGCTTTCTTT
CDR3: CASSPGDMNTEAFF

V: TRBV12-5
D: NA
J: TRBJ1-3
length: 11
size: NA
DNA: TGTGCTAGTGGTTCGCTCGGCACCATATATTTT
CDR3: CASGSLGTIYF

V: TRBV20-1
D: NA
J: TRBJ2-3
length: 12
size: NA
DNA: TGCAGTGCTCAACGGGGCACAGATACGCAGTATTTT
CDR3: CSAQRGTDTQYF

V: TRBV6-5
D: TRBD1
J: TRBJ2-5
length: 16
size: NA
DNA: TGTGCCAGCAGTTACGACAGGGGGCCGGCACAAGAGACCCAGTACTTC
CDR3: CASSYDRGPAQETQYF

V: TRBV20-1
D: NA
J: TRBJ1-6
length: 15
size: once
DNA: TGCAGTGCTAGGGGGGACGTAGGCTATAATTCACCCCTCCACTTT
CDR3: CSARGDVGYNSPLHF

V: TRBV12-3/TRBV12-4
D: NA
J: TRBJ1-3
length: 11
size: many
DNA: TGTGCCAGCTCTCTCGGGAACACCATATATTTT
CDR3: CASSLGNTIYF

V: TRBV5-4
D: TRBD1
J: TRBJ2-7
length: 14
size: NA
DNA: TGTGCCAGCAGCAAGCCGGGACAGGACTACGAGCAGTACTTC
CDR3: CASSKPGQDYEQYF

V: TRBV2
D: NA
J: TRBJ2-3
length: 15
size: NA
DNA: TGTGCCAGCACCCAAGGATTAACACGGGCAGATACGCAGTATTTT
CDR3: CASTQGLTRADTQYF

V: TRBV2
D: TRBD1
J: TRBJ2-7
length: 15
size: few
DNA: TGTGCCAGCAGGAACGGACAGGGGGCGATATACGAGCAGTACTTC
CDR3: CASRNGQGAIYEQYF

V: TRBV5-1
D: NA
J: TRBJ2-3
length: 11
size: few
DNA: TGCGCCAGCAGCTTGCAAGATACGCAGTATTTT
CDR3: CASSLQDTQYF

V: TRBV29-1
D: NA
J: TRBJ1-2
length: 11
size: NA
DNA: TGCAGCGTGACGGGGGCGGGCGGCTACACCTTC
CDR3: CSVTGAGGYTF